This TCR beta chain comes out of a study of T cell repertoires in aging, cancer and after chemotherapy. Study-wide results and limits: Untreated cancer patients had significantly lower blood TCR diversity than age-matched healthy donors.

CDR1 and CDR2 (germline): MRHNA, SNTAGT. This CDR3 comprises 16 residues. In the case of this clonotype: The antigen remains unidentified. With a much larger clone just one base away, this may be a read error.

Multiplex touch-down PCR with TRB-A/B primers amplified rearranged V-D-J TRB sequences. MiXCR, applied by TCRdb to the multiplex PCR reads, yields one record per CDR3 protein. Here the sample spans over 9,500 distinct CDR3 sequences, about 30% being singletons. Peripheral blood genomic DNA, not sorted cells or RNA, was the template. The sequenced sample consisted of blood. This clonotype originated in a human donor in good health. The V call is TRBV6-4, the J call TRBJ2-1, with 8 positions matching TRBD2. CDR3 nucleotide sequence: TGTGCCAGCAATGACGGGGGGGGAGGGCACTACAATGAGCAGTTCTTC. Its translation is CASNDGGGGHYNEQFF.